This entry lists 16 T cell receptor beta chains sequenced from one sample in a study of Ad26.COV2.S vaccination and SARS-CoV-2 variants (dated by TCRdb to the early 2020s). Library preparation was by the immunoSEQ multiplex PCR assay. What TCRdb holds here is the immuneACCESS table cut down to in-frame rearrangements. Part of the clones is not present; checked against another copy, under half of the missing clones reflect an unresolved V gene, and the others are unexplained. The sample table records roughly 460,000 clones; 89% of these occur just once. The ten largest clonotypes hold more than 1.5% of the sample. The treatment or condition label here, explained by the study, means: 19 received Ad26.COV2.S at low or high dose, single or two shots; about 5 received placebo; per-sample allocation not given. For vaccine and placebo recipients, the sequenced repertoires came from samples collected on day 63 after the first injection.

The sequences come from peripheral blood, collected in a trial of Ad26.COV2.S vaccine versus placebo. The receptor source for this set is a person between 18 and 65 years old who received the Ad26.COV2.S COVID-19 vaccine or a placebo.

The chain couples TRBV6-5 to TRBJ1-5; possibly TRBD1 for D (5 bases). The CDR3 loop spans 15 amino acids. Germline V gene lookup returns CDR1 MNHEY and CDR2 SVGAGI. V was clipped by 0 bases and J by 5 bases, with 11 bases between them. CDR3 sequence reads: CASSYSLGGDQPQHF. CDR3 nucleotides: TGTGCCAGCAGTTACTCGCTGGGGGGTGATCAGCCCCAGCATTTT.

The chain has TRBV18 and TRBJ2-7; no reliable D call. The CDR3 is 13 amino acids. Trimming cost V 6 bases and J 3 bases, with 12 bases left between them. CDR1 and CDR2 from the germline V gene are KGHSH and LQKENI. CDR3 DNA sequence: TGTGCCAGCTCGCCTACTTCCCTCTACGAGCAGTACTTC. The encoded protein is CASSPTSLYEQYF.

The chain has TRBV3-1 (or the pseudogene TRBV3-2) and TRBJ1-6, with D possibly matching TRBD1 (5 bases). CDR1 is LGHDT and CDR2 is YNNKEL in the germline V gene (reference sequence). Trimming removed 4 bases from V and 9 bases from J, with 13 bases in between. The CDR3 covers 14 residues. CDR3 bases: TGTGCCAGCAGCCGTTCGGGGGTTACTTCACCCCTCCACTTT. This translates into CASSRSGVTSPLHF.

The V call is TRBV27, the J call TRBJ1-4; D is ambiguous. Deletions cut 4 bases from V and 7 bases from J, with 10 bases between. The CDR3 totals 13 residues. Germline lookup yields CDR1 MNHEY and CDR2 SMNVEV (reference sequence). In DNA, the CDR3 is TGTGCCAGCAGTTCCCCCTTGGGTGAAAAACTGTTTTTT. It encodes CASSSPLGEKLFF.

This clone appeared once. The V call is TRBV7-8, the J call TRBJ2-1, with no clear D. Germline V gene data show CDR1 as SGHVS and CDR2 as FQNEAQ. V was pared by 5 bases and J by 7 bases, with 9 bases between. This CDR3 comprises 12 residues. The CDR3 DNA follows: TGTGCCAGCAGCCTGTCTACTAATGAGCAGTTCTTC. Translated: CASSLSTNEQFF.

The rearrangement links TRBV2 to TRBJ1-2, with D possibly TRBD1 on 5 matching bases. Germline V lookup: CDR1 SNHLY, CDR2 FYNNEI. The V end lost 7 bases, the J end lost 0 bases, and 9 bases lay between the germline ends. The CDR3 sequence is 13 residues long. In nucleotides, the CDR3 is TGTGCCAGCACGGGGGGGACTAACTATGGCTACACCTTC. The encoded protein is CASTGGTNYGYTF.

The chain is built from TRBV4-2 and TRBJ1-1, with TRBD1 identical over 10 bases. V shed 3 bases, J shed 0 bases, and the junction held 7 bases outside the gene matches. This CDR3 contains 17 residues. Per the germline V gene, CDR1 is LGHNA and CDR2 is YNFKEQ. CDR3 DNA sequence: TGTGCCAGCAGCCAGAAGGGACAGGGGTTTTTGAACACTGAAGCTTTCTTT. Translation: CASSQKGQGFLNTEAFF.

V usage is TRBV30 and J usage is TRBJ1-2, with D unclear. Germline values: CDR1 GTSNPN, CDR2 SVGIG (reference sequence). V was cut by 7 bases and J by 1 base, with 10 bases left in between. There are 12 residues in the CDR3. This CDR3 reads CASTPDNYGYTF. The CDR3 DNA reads as TGTGCCTCGACCCCGGATAACTATGGCTACACCTTC.

The chain links TRBV28 to TRBJ2-1; TRBD1 matches 11 bases. J lost 4 bases, V lost 6 bases, and 5 bases had no gene match. The CDR3 runs 15 residues. The germline V gene has CDR1 MDHEN and CDR2 SYDVKM. CDR3 loop: CASRTGQGAYNEQFF. CDR3 nucleotides: TGTGCCAGCAGAACCGGACAGGGGGCTTACAATGAGCAGTTCTTC.

The V and J genes are TRBV28 and TRBJ1-2; 7 positions agree with TRBD1. The CDR3 sequence is 14 residues long. V lost 6 bases, J lost 7 bases, and 11 bases stayed unmatched. In germline, CDR1 is MDHEN, CDR2 SYDVKM. CDR3 coding DNA: TGTGCCAGCAGGGAGACAGGGCGGAATAGTGGCTACACCTTC. Its protein is CASRETGRNSGYTF.

This sequence joins TRBV18 and TRBJ1-2, with 9 positions matching TRBD1. V was clipped by 1 base and J by 4 bases; unmatched bases: 16. Germline lookup yields CDR1 KGHSH and CDR2 LQKENI. This CDR3 is built from 19 residues. The CDR3 is CASSPLPGQGRPGVYGYTF. The CDR3 bases are TGTGCCAGCTCACCACTACCCGGACAGGGGAGGCCCGGGGTCTATGGCTACACCTTC.

With respect to this clone: Other DNA sequences in this specimen translate into the identical CDR3. This chain connects TRBV6-5 to TRBJ1-2; D unclear. The V end lost 3 bases, the J end lost 8 bases, and 7 bases lay between the germline ends. CDR3 length: 11 residues. In germline, CDR1 is MNHEY, CDR2 SVGAGI. The CDR3 DNA reads as TGTGCCAGCAGTTATGGTCGAGGCTACACCTTC. Translating it yields CASSYGRGYTF.

The rearrangement uses TRBV5-4 and TRBJ1-2; no firm D call. Per the germline V gene, CDR1 is SGHNT and CDR2 is YYREEE (reference sequence). V was cut by 3 bases and J by 2 bases, with 8 bases left in between. The CDR3 extends over 13 amino acids. The CDR3 loop is CASSSPRNYGYTF. CDR3 nucleotides: TGTGCCAGCAGCTCGCCACGAAACTATGGCTACACCTTC.

V usage is TRBV2 and J usage is TRBJ1-2; 8 nucleotides line up with TRBD1. The J segment lost 4 bases and the V segment lost 0 bases, leaving 7 bases of the junction unmatched. The CDR3 spans 16 residues. Germline V gives CDR1 SNHLY, CDR2 FYNNEI. As DNA, the CDR3 is TGTGCCAGCAGTGAAGCGCGGGACAGGACCCTCTATGGCTACACCTTC. This gives the protein CASSEARDRTLYGYTF.

The chain combines TRBV2 with TRBJ1-2; possibly TRBD1 for D (5 bases). The V end lost 4 bases, the J end lost 3 bases, and 15 bases lay between the germline ends. The germline gives CDR1 SNHLY, CDR2 FYNNEI. This CDR3 contains 15 residues. The chain's CDR3 is CASSATAGSYYGYTF. The CDR3 DNA reads as TGTGCCAGCAGTGCAACAGCAGGGTCATACTATGGCTACACCTTC. Complete variable domain (other parts from reference TRBV2 and TRBJ1-2): EPEVTQTPSHQVTQMGQEVILRCVPISNHLYFYWYRQILGQKVEFLVSFYNNEISEKSEIFDDQFSVERPDGSNFTLKIRSTKLEDSAMYFCASSATAGSYYGYTFGSGTRLTVV.

The V gene is TRBV4-2, the J gene TRBJ2-2; maybe TRBD2 (5 bases). Trimming took 4 bases from V and 5 from J, leaving 8 bases between them. CDR1 LGHNA and CDR2 YNFKEQ come from the germline V gene. The CDR3 runs to 13 residues. The CDR3 DNA reads TGTGCCAGCAGCCCGAGGGAGACCGGGGAGCTGTTTTTT. Translation gives CASSPRETGELFF.